This passage covers 21 T cell receptor beta chains from one sample sequenced in a study of T-cell reconstitution after alpha-beta-depleted transplantation in children. Library preparation (for TCRbeta) was performed with unique molecular identifiers. TCRdb re-analysed the PCR reads in MiXCR, keeping a single row per CDR3 protein. The data show under 750,000 distinct CDR3 sequences, with about 21% seen just once and roughly 13% held by the top ten. This specimen consisted of PBMCs, mostly from graft donor cells, obtained 360 days after TCRalphabeta/CD19-depleted stem cell transplant. The receptors were sampled from a boy less than two years old who had a stem cell transplant for acute myeloid leukemia, so the T cells may come from the graft donor.

This clonotype was found many times. The chain links TRBV28 to TRBJ2-3; 10 bases are a match to TRBD1. The CDR3 sequence is 15 residues long. Germline V gene sequence: CDR1 MDHEN, CDR2 SYDVKM. The J segment lost 0 bases and the V segment lost 5 bases, leaving 2 bases of the junction unmatched. The CDR3 DNA follows: TGTGCCAGCAGTGACAGGGGGCTCAGCACAGATACGCAGTATTTT. Translating it yields CASSDRGLSTDTQYF. Full variable domain (rest looked up from reference TRBV28 and TRBJ2-3): DVKVTQSSRYLVKRTGEKVFLECVQDMDHENMFWYRQDPGLGLRLIYFSYDVKMKEKGDIPEGYSVSREKKERFSLILESASTNQTSMYLCASSDRGLSTDTQYFGPGTRLTVL.

This chain connects TRBV6-2 or TRBV6-3 to TRBJ2-7; 9 positions match TRBD1. With 11 bases clipped from V and 3 bases from J, the junction kept 11 bases outside the gene matches. The CDR3 spans 14 residues. CDR1 is MNHEY and CDR2 is SVGEGT in the germline V gene. CDR3 in DNA: TGTGCCGCCGACAGAGGGACAGGGATCTACGAGCAGTACTTC. This gives the protein CAADRGTGIYEQYF.

Many counts were recorded for this clonotype. The V gene is TRBV12-3 or TRBV12-4, the J gene TRBJ2-7, with TRBD2 as a possible D gene (6 bases). The CDR3 has 13 residues. V was clipped by 5 bases and J by 4 bases, with 12 bases between them. CDR3 in amino acids: CASSGGISYEQYV. CDR3 coding DNA: TGTGCCAGCAGTGGGGGGATTTCTTACGAGCAGTACGTC.

The chain has TRBV12-3 or TRBV12-4 and TRBJ2-7; D is ambiguous. Trimming removed 6 bases from V and 7 bases from J, with 13 bases in between. The CDR3 is made up of 12 amino acids. The CDR3 loop is CASSPLLYEQYF. CDR3 coding DNA: TGTGCCAGCAGCCCCCTCTTATATGAGCAGTACTTC.

This chain links TRBV20-1 with TRBJ2-7, with 10 bases that match TRBD1. CDR3 length: 12 residues. Germline-derived CDR1 and CDR2 are DFQATT and SNEGSKA (reference sequence). Losses at the gene ends were 5 bases for V and 4 bases for J; bases not matched to a gene: 2. As DNA, the CDR3 is TGCAGTGCTTGGGACAGGGGATACGAGCAGTACGTC. This translates into CSAWDRGYEQYV.

The J gene is TRBJ2-2, the V gene TRBV12-3 or TRBV12-4; D is possibly TRBD1 (5 bases). V was pared by 3 bases and J by 2 bases, with 16 bases between. The CDR3 spans 17 residues. As DNA, the CDR3 is TGTGCCAGCAGTTTTGGCCTAGGGGCTGGAAACACCGGGGAGCTGTTTTTT. Amino acid sequence: CASSFGLGAGNTGELFF.

CDR3 protein: CASSLVRMSAGNTIYF. Here the CDR3 DNA reads TGTGCCAGCAGCTTGGTACGGATGAGCGCTGGAAACACCATATATTTT. This rearrangement joins TRBV5-6 to TRBJ1-3, with D hard to call. V was shortened by 0 bases and J by 2 bases, with 12 bases between the two germline ends. This CDR3 is 16 amino acids long. Germline-derived CDR1 and CDR2 are SGHDT and YYEEEE.

This clonotype was counted only a few times. The chain uses TRBV6-6 and TRBJ2-5; D may be TRBD2 (5 bases). With 2 bases removed from V and 4 bases from J, the gap between germline ends came to 8 bases. Germline V gene sequence: CDR1 MNHNY, CDR2 SVGAGI (reference sequence). The CDR3 is 13 residues long. The CDR3 loop reads CASSYVGGETQYF. CDR3 nucleotide sequence: TGTGCCAGCAGTTACGTTGGAGGAGAGACCCAGTACTTC.

This clonotype showed up just a few times. The chain combines TRBV20-1 with TRBJ2-1; no clear D. Trimming pared 3 bases from V and 10 bases from J, leaving 10 bases between. Germline CDR1 reads DFQATT; CDR2 reads SNEGSKA (reference sequence). This CDR3 is built from 11 residues. The CDR3 here is CSASVFPEQFF. As DNA, the CDR3 is TGCAGTGCTAGTGTGTTCCCGGAGCAGTTCTTC.

There are many counts of this clonotype. The rearrangement joins TRBV12-3 or TRBV12-4 to TRBJ2-2, with D possibly TRBD1 on 5 matching bases. This CDR3 has 15 residues. The V end lost 2 bases, the J end lost 6 bases, and 13 bases lay between the germline ends. The CDR3 region is CASSLRGPIAGELFF. In nucleotides, the CDR3 is TGTGCCAGCAGTTTAAGGGGCCCTATCGCCGGGGAGCTGTTTTTT.

This clonotype was recorded many times. This sequence joins TRBV7-2 and TRBJ2-1; tentatively, D is TRBD1 (5 bases). This CDR3 is built from 14 residues. From germline, CDR1 is SGHTA and CDR2 FQGNSA. V shed 1 base and J shed 5 bases, with 9 bases lying between them. CDR3 bases: TGTGCCAGCAGCTTAGATTCAGGGAACAATGAGCAGTTCTTC. Translated: CASSLDSGNNEQFF.

The chain carries TRBV7-9 and TRBJ1-2; 12 nucleotides align to TRBD1. V trimming: 4 bases; J trimming: 8 bases; junction bases outside the gene matches: 8. The CDR3 is 15 residues long. Germline CDR1 SEHNR, CDR2 FQNEAQ (reference sequence). CDR3 protein: CASSSWDRGLEGYTF. CDR3 nucleotide sequence: TGTGCCAGCAGCTCCTGGGACAGGGGGCTCGAGGGCTACACCTTC. Variable domain in full (rest from reference TRBV7-9 and TRBJ1-2): DTGVSQNPRHKITKRGQNVTFRCDPISEHNRLYWYRQTLGQGPEFLTYFQNEAQLEKSRLLSDRFSAERPKGSFSTLEIQRTEQGDSAMYLCASSSWDRGLEGYTFGSGTRLTVV.

V gene TRBV4-1 combines with J gene TRBJ2-6, with D perhaps matching TRBD1 (5 bases). This CDR3 spans 21 amino acids. Trimming removed 1 base from V and 6 bases from J, with 28 bases in between. Germline CDR1 is MGHRA and CDR2 is YSYEKL. DNA of the CDR3: TGCGCCAGCAGCCAAGCCCCCGGACACGATGCGGTCGTGTATGAGGCCAACGTCCTGACTTTC. Translation: CASSQAPGHDAVVYEANVLTF.

This clonotype was recorded a few times. This chain uses TRBV29-1 with TRBJ2-7, with TRBD2 matching over 8 bases. Germline V lookup: CDR1 SQVTM, CDR2 ANQGSEA. The V segment lost 4 bases and the J segment 3 bases; nucleotides outside the gene matches: 11. CDR3 length: 15 residues. The CDR3 reads CSVVDRGGRLYEQYF. CDR3 bases: TGCAGCGTTGTTGACCGGGGGGGGAGACTCTACGAGCAGTACTTC.

The rearrangement joins TRBV6-1 to TRBJ2-1; D is uncertain. V was cut by 8 bases and J by 0 bases, with 17 bases left in between. Germline V gene data show CDR1 as MNHNS and CDR2 as SASEGT. This CDR3 region has 16 residues. CDR3 coding DNA: TGTGCCAGCTCGGCCCCCACAGCTGGCTCCTACAATGAGCAGTTCTTC. Amino acid sequence: CASSAPTAGSYNEQFF.

Ten or more counts support this clonotype. The genes are TRBV6-5 and TRBJ2-1, with D maybe TRBD1 (6 bases). V was shortened by 0 bases and J by 4 bases, with 10 bases between the two germline ends. Germline CDR1 and CDR2: MNHEY and SVGAGI. The CDR3 sequence is 15 residues long. The CDR3 DNA reads TGTGCCAGCAGTTACTCGCGACAGGCTTACAATGAGCAGTTCTTC. Its protein product is CASSYSRQAYNEQFF.

V usage is TRBV15 and J usage is TRBJ1-1, with a possible D match to TRBD1 (5 bases). The ends were cut back, 6 bases at V and 3 bases at J, with 17 bases in the middle. CDR1 is LNHNV, CDR2 YYDKDF, per germline (reference sequence). The CDR3 covers 15 residues. CDR3 sequence (DNA): TGTGCCACCAGAGGCAGGGTCGAGAGGGACACTGAAGCTTTCTTT. Amino acid sequence: CATRGRVERDTEAFF. The full variable domain, in which reference TRBV15 and TRBJ1-1 provide the parts outside the CDR3, is DAMVIQNPRYQVTQFGKPVTLSCSQTLNHNVMYWYQQKSSQAPKLLFHYYDKDFNNEADTPDNFQSRRPNTSFCFLDIRSPGLGDTAMYLCATRGRVERDTEAFFGQGTRLTVV.

The chain couples TRBV11-2 to TRBJ2-1; TRBD1 matches 7 bases. V was clipped by 6 bases and J by 7 bases; unmatched bases: 9. The CDR3 sequence is 14 residues long. Germline loops: CDR1 SGHAT, CDR2 FQNNGV. CDR3 sequence: CASSSELQGNEQFF. The CDR3 DNA sequence: TGTGCCAGCAGTTCCGAGTTACAGGGGAATGAGCAGTTCTTC.

This chain joins TRBV25-1 and TRBJ1-1; D unresolved. V dropped 5 bases and J dropped 4 bases, with 14 bases sitting between them. Germline V lookup: CDR1 MGHDK, CDR2 SYGVNS. CDR3 length: 14 residues. In nucleotides, the CDR3 is TGTGCCAGCAGTCAACTTGCCCGGGGCACTGAAGCTTTCTTT. As protein: CASSQLARGTEAFF.

This clonotype was counted only a few times. The rearrangement joins TRBV12-3 or TRBV12-4 to TRBJ1-5; D not certain. V dropped 3 bases and J dropped 3 bases, with 12 bases sitting between them. CDR3 length: 15 residues. The CDR3 loop is CASSFYGNNNQPQHF. The DNA for the CDR3 is TGTGCCAGCAGTTTTTACGGGAATAACAATCAGCCCCAGCATTTT.

CDR3 sequence reads: CASSLGGRNVLTF. Written as DNA, the CDR3 is TGTGCCAGCTCCCTGGGCGGGCGCAACGTCCTGACTTTC. The chain has TRBV6-1 and TRBJ2-6; TRBD2 might be the D (5 bases). Trimming cost V 8 bases and J 9 bases, with 14 bases left between them. The germline gives CDR1 MNHNS, CDR2 SASEGT. The CDR3 runs to 13 residues.